These 5 T cell receptor beta chains came from one sample sequenced in a study of blood T cells in healthy people across ages. Sample-barcoded 5' priming and a J-beta primer mix drove a second PCR of about 7 to 12 cycles. TCRdb ran MiXCR on the 5' RACE reads and lists one entry per CDR3 protein. The sample shows 1.5 million to 2 million distinct CDR3 sequences, roughly 49% of them seen only once. Sequenced sample: blood. The receptors were sampled from a woman in her 40s in good health.

The rearrangement uses TRBV7-2 and TRBJ2-5, with a tentative D call TRBD2 (6 bases). The CDR3 covers 17 residues. V lost 4 bases, J lost 3 bases, and 21 bases lay in between. CDR1 and CDR2 from the germline V gene are SGHTA and FQGNSA. The CDR3 coding sequence is TGTGCCAGCAGCTCCCCCCCTAGTCGGCGGGGAAAAGAGACCCAGTACTTC. Protein product: CASSSPPSRRGKETQYF.

The chain joins TRBV7-8 to TRBJ2-1, with 12 bases identical to TRBD2. Unmatched junction bases numbered 7, after V lost 3 bases and J lost 7 bases. This CDR3 is 16 amino acids long. The germline gives CDR1 SGHVS, CDR2 FQNEAQ. The CDR3 spells CASSFGTSGLGNEQFF. DNA of the CDR3: TGTGCCAGCAGCTTCGGGACTAGCGGGCTGGGGAATGAGCAGTTCTTC.

V gene TRBV20-1 combines with J gene TRBJ2-3; 9 nucleotides match TRBD1. Per the germline V gene, CDR1 is DFQATT and CDR2 is SNEGSKA (reference sequence). This CDR3 is 16 amino acids long. V gave up 3 bases and J gave up 1 base; unmatched junction bases: 8. The CDR3 reads CSASITGGVGTDTQYF. For the CDR3, the DNA is TGCAGTGCTAGCATAACAGGGGGCGTCGGCACAGATACGCAGTATTTT.

V is TRBV20-1 and J is TRBJ2-1; 12 bases align to TRBD2. Germline CDR1 and CDR2: DFQATT and SNEGSKA (reference sequence). J was trimmed by 8 bases and V by 2 bases; bases with no gene match: 7. This CDR3 is built from 15 residues. The chain's CDR3 is CSARIWLAGGYEQFF. The CDR3, as DNA: TGCAGTGCTAGAATTTGGCTAGCGGGGGGGTATGAGCAGTTCTTC.

This chain uses TRBV4-3 with TRBJ2-1, with D possibly called TRBD1 or TRBD2 (6 bases each). V lost 0 bases and J lost 7, with 13 bases in between. Germline V gene data show CDR1 as LGHNA and CDR2 as YSLEER. CDR3 length: 15 amino acids. The CDR3 DNA reads TGCGCCAGCAGCCAAGACCACGGGGGCCCTAATGAGCAGTTCTTC. It encodes CASSQDHGGPNEQFF.